What follows is one TCR beta chain and its context. Its antigen is unknown. This entry is derived from a study of beta chain features in type 1 diabetes. Study findings and constraints: PCR might favor shorter templates, but any such skew would affect patients and controls equally. TCRB CDR3s were moderately but significantly shorter in Type 1 diabetes patients in all four CD4+ subsets. Compared with healthy donors, patients appeared to share more similar naive, central memory and regulatory TCRB repertoires.

The sequenced template was cDNA made from the entire isolated RNA. There were approximately 3.5 million reads on average in the naive, central memory and regulatory T cell samples. Produced via immunoSEQ multiplex PCR; TCRdb's table is partial and in-frame only. Counted here are around 300,000 clones, approximately 15% occurring once; the ten biggest clones make up less than 0.02%. Germline V gene sequence: CDR1 SQVTM, CDR2 ANQGSEA. The CDR3 extends over 14 amino acids. Trimming cost V 7 bases and J 2 bases, with 17 bases left between them. Per donor, one heparinised blood draw averaged roughly 110 mL.

Material: naive CD4+ T cells from blood. The clonotype comes from a man between 18 and 29 years old with type 1 diabetes. The chain joins TRBV29-1 to TRBJ1-2; no reliable D call. The CDR3 protein is CSAHLPRQNYGYTF. The CDR3 DNA sequence: TGCAGCGCCCACCTACCGCGGCAAAACTATGGCTACACCTTC.